These T cell receptor beta chains were read from a single sample in a study of blood T cells in healthy people across ages. In TCRdb, the 5' RACE reads were re-called with MiXCR into one record per CDR3 protein. The sample has approximately 730,000 distinct CDR3 sequences, approximately 53% seen once. Sequencing was done on a sample of blood. The receptor source for this set is an older man in good health. Both conserved end residues are part of each CDR3. D genes are given only for firm matches. Some rows have no size entry. The others give once, few or many, or a class for an expanded clone.

>TRBJ2-2|13|-|-|TRBV6-5
CASSYVSTGELFF
TGTGCCAGCAGTTACGTCTCCACCGGGGAGCTGTTTTTT
>TRBJ2-5|14|-|-|TRBV7-9
CASSATGLQETQYF
TGTGCCAGCAGCGCGACAGGCCTACAAGAGACCCAGTACTTC
>TRBJ2-3|13|TRBD2|-|TRBV28
CAVRLAGGDTQYF
TGTGCGGTCCGACTAGCGGGAGGAGATACGCAGTATTTT
>TRBJ1-4|14|-|few|TRBV20-1
CSAIWTETNEKLFF
TGCAGTGCAATATGGACAGAAACTAATGAAAAACTGTTTTTT
>TRBJ2-1|16|TRBD1|-|TRBV9
CASSVATGASYNEQFF
TGTGCCAGCAGCGTAGCAACAGGGGCCTCCTACAATGAGCAGTTCTTC
>TRBJ2-1|18|-|-|TRBV20-1
CSARDYGSTSSSPNEQFF
TGCAGTGCTAGAGATTATGGCTCCACCTCTTCTTCTCCTAATGAGCAGTTCTTC
>TRBJ1-2|13|TRBD1|-|TRBV7-9
CASSLSTGLGYTF
TGTGCCAGCAGCTTATCGACAGGGCTTGGCTACACCTTC
>TRBJ1-6|15|-|few|TRBV7-8
CASSLRGLRGSPLHF
TGTGCCAGCAGCTTACGGGGGCTCCGAGGTTCACCCCTCCACTTT
>TRBJ2-7|15|TRBD2|few|TRBV6-5
CASSYSAGGSYEQYF
TGTGCCAGCAGTTACTCAGCGGGAGGGAGCTACGAGCAGTACTTC
>TRBJ2-3|11|-|few|TRBV10-1
CASRDDRYAYF
TGCGCCAGCCGTGATGACAGATACGCGTATTTT
>TRBJ1-2|14|-|-|TRBV4-2
CASSPPGADYGYTF
TGTGCCAGCAGCCCCCCTGGGGCAGACTATGGCTACACCTTC